This T cell receptor beta chain was found in a study of CD8 T cells in ankylosing spondylitis. Study results and caveats: Among TCR beta sequences, a motif of roughly 8 highly homologous variants appeared characteristic of ankylosing spondylitis blood.

Making the TCR beta libraries involved quantitative 5'-RACE with molecular barcodes. TCRdb reprocessed the 5' RACE reads with MiXCR, giving one entry per CDR3 protein. The table records hundreds of thousands of distinct CDR3 sequences, approximately 26% of them present only once. Note on this clonotype: Its antigen is as yet unknown.

CDR1 and CDR2 (germline): SGHRS, YFSETQ. V was pared by 0 bases and J by 0 bases, with 7 bases between. The CDR3 is 15 amino acids. The source is a male donor with ankylosing spondylitis. The chain combines TRBV5-1 with TRBJ1-3; D is unresolved. The sample comprised blood, either unsorted or a sorted T cell fraction (not recorded which). CDR3 DNA: TGCGCCAGCAGCTTGGGAACAGACTCTGGAAACACCATATATTTT. It is translated as CASSLGTDSGNTIYF.